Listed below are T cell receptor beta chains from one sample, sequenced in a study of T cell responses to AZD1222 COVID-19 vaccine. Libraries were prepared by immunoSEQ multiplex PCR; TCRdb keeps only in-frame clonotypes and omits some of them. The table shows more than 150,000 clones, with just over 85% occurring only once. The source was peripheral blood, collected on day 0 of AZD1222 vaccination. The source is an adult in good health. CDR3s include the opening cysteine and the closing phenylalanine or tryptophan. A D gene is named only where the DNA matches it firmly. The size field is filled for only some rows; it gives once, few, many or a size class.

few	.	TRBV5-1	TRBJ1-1	CASSLGENTEAFF	TGCGCCAGCAGCTTGGGCGAGAACACTGAAGCTTTCTTT
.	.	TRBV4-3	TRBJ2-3	CASSQVGVADTQYF	TGCGCCAGCAGCCAAGTTGGTGTTGCAGATACGCAGTATTTT
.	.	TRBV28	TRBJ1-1	CASSTGREAFF	TGTGCCAGCAGTACTGGACGTGAAGCTTTCTTT
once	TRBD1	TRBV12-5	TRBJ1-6	CASGTGQGNSSPLHF	TGTGCTAGTGGCACCGGACAGGGCAATAGTTCACCCCTCCACTTT
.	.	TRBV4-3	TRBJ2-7	CASSQDGARYEQYF	TGCGCCAGCAGCCAAGATGGGGCCCGCTACGAGCAGTACTTC
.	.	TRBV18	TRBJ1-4	CASSPASLREKLFF	TGTGCCAGCTCCCCGGCCTCCTTGAGGGAAAAACTGTTTTTT
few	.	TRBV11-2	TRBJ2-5	CASSQDIRATQYF	TGTGCCAGCAGCCAGGATATTAGAGCGACCCAGTACTTC
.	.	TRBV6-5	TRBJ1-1	CASRTLGEAFF	TGTGCCAGCAGGACTCTGGGTGAAGCTTTCTTT
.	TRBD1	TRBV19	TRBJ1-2	CASSIGTGYNGYTF	TGTGCCAGTAGTATAGGGACAGGGTACAATGGCTACACCTTC
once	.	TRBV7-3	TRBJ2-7	CASSPALGGEQYF	TGTGCCAGCAGCCCGGCCTTGGGCGGAGAGCAGTACTTC
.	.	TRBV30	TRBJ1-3	CAWTRDFSSGNTIYF	TGTGCCTGGACTCGGGACTTTAGCTCTGGAAACACCATATATTTT
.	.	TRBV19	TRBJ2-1	CASSASEGGNEQFF	TGTGCCAGTAGTGCCTCTGAGGGGGGCAATGAGCAGTTCTTC
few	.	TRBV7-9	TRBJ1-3	CASSPDISGNTIYF	TGTGCCAGCAGCCCAGATATATCTGGAAACACCATATATTTT
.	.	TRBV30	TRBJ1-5	CAWSNPPKQPQHF	TGTGCCTGGAGTAATCCGCCAAAGCAGCCCCAGCATTTT
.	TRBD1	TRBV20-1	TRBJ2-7	CSASHLDRGREQYF	TGCAGTGCTAGTCACTTGGACAGGGGGCGCGAGCAGTACTTC
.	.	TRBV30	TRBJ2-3	CAWSVRWANTQYF	TGTGCCTGGAGTGTAAGGTGGGCCAATACGCAGTATTTT
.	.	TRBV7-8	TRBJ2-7	CASSSQGGPYEQYF	TGTGCCAGCAGCTCCCAGGGGGGACCCTACGAGCAGTACTTC
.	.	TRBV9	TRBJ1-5	CASSSQGRGGQPQHF	TGTGCCAGCAGCTCCCAAGGGCGGGGAGGACAGCCCCAGCATTTT
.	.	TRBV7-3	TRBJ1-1	CASSLEQFGEAFF	TGTGCCAGCAGCCTCGAACAGTTCGGTGAAGCTTTCTTT
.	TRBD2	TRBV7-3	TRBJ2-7	CASSSGLAGGPQYF	TGTGCCAGCAGCTCAGGACTAGCGGGGGGGCCGCAGTACTTC
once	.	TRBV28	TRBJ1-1	CASSFSEVGTEAFF	TGTGCCAGCAGTTTCTCCGAGGTGGGCACTGAAGCTTTCTTT
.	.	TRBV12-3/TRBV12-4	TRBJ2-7	CASSGVEQYF	TGTGCCAGTTCGGGGGTAGAGCAGTACTTC